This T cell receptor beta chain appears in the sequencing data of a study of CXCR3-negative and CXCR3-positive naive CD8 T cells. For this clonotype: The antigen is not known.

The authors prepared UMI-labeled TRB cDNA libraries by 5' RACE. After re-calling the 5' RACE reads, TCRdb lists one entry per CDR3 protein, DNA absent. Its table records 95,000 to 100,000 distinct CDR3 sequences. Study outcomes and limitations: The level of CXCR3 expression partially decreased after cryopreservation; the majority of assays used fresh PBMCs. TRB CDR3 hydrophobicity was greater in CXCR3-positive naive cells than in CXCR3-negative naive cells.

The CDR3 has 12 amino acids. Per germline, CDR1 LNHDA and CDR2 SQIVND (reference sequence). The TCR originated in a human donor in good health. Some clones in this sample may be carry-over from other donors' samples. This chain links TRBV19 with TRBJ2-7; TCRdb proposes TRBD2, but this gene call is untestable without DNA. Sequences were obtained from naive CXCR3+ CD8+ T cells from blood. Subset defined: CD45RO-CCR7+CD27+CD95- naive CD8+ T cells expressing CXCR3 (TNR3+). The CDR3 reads CASSIGLAEQYF.